This is a list of T cell receptor beta chains from one sample in a study of cytomegalovirus exposure and HLA in healthy donors. Using immunoSEQ multiplex PCR, the repertoire was profiled, and TCRdb retains in-frame clones only, with some absent. The repertoire consists of about 97,000 clones, with approximately 77% occurring once and the leading ten covering 8% to 10%. Sequencing was carried out using PBMCs. These receptors all stem from a male donor in good health and CMV-seropositive. CDR3s include the opening cysteine and the closing phenylalanine or tryptophan. D genes are given only for firm matches. Size values are once, few and many counts, or a class for expanded clones, and some rows have none.

V	D	size	J	DNA	CDR3
TRBV19	TRBD1	NA	TRBJ1-1	TGTGCCAGTAGTGTTGGGACAGGGAGAACAGTGCTGAACACTGAAGCTTTCTTT	CASSVGTGRTVLNTEAFF
TRBV5-1	TRBD1	NA	TRBJ1-2	TGCGCCAGCAGTGGGACAGGGGGCGGCTACACCTTC	CASSGTGGGYTF
TRBV6-5	TRBD2	once	TRBJ2-7	TGTGCCAGCAGCCGGGGACTAGCGGACTCCTACGAGCAGTACTTC	CASSRGLADSYEQYF
TRBV7-9	NA	NA	TRBJ1-4	TGTGCCAGCAGCTTTCAGGAGGGAACTAATGAAAAACTGTTTTTT	CASSFQEGTNEKLFF
TRBV6-5	TRBD1	NA	TRBJ2-7	TGTGCCAGCAGTCGGGACAGAACCATCTCCTACGAGCAGTACTTC	CASSRDRTISYEQYF
TRBV6-6	TRBD1	NA	TRBJ2-7	TGTGCCAGCAGTCCCGGGACAGGGCGGGGAGAGCAGTACTTC	CASSPGTGRGEQYF
TRBV28	TRBD2	few	TRBJ2-1	TGTGCCAGCAGTTTATATTCCAGCGGGAGTACTTATGAGCAGTTCTTC	CASSLYSSGSTYEQFF
TRBV27	NA	few	TRBJ2-1	TGTGCCAGCAGCTCAAGGAGTAGCGGACCCTACAATGAGCAGTTCTTC	CASSSRSSGPYNEQFF
TRBV27	TRBD1	NA	TRBJ1-5	TGTGCCAGCACCCACCGGCCGGGACAGGGCCGTTATAGCAATCAGCCCCAGCATTTT	CASTHRPGQGRYSNQPQHF
TRBV28	TRBD1	NA	TRBJ1-2	TGTGCCAGCAGTTCCGGCTACAGGGGGTGGAACTATGGCTACACCTTC	CASSSGYRGWNYGYTF
TRBV4-1	TRBD1	NA	TRBJ2-7	TGCGCCAGCAGCCAACCGGGACAGGTACCCTACGAGCAGTACTTC	CASSQPGQVPYEQYF
TRBV28	NA	NA	TRBJ2-3	TGTGCCAGCAGTTCAGGGACTCTCACGGATACGCAGTATTTT	CASSSGTLTDTQYF
TRBV5-1	TRBD2	NA	TRBJ2-5	TGCGCCAGCACCCTGCCACTAGCGGGGAATCAAGAGACCCAGTACTTC	CASTLPLAGNQETQYF
TRBV25-1	NA	NA	TRBJ2-5	TGTGCCAGCAGCAAGGGGCAATATCAAGAGACCCAGTACTTC	CASSKGQYQETQYF
TRBV11-3	TRBD1	NA	TRBJ1-6	TGTGCCAGATCTAAGCCCCGGGACAGGGATCGATCACCCCTCCACTTT	CARSKPRDRDRSPLHF
TRBV29-1	TRBD1	NA	TRBJ2-7	TGCAGCGTTGTAGGGGGACAGGGGTCCTACAAGCAGTACTTC	CSVVGGQGSYKQYF
TRBV7-9	TRBD1	NA	TRBJ2-7	TGTGCCAGCAGCAAGGGACAGGGAGTACACGAGCAGTACTTC	CASSKGQGVHEQYF
TRBV29-1	NA	few	TRBJ2-1	TGCAGCGTGGGCGACAATGAGCAGTTCTTC	CSVGDNEQFF
TRBV27	TRBD1	NA	TRBJ1-2	TGTGCCAGCAGCGAAGACAGGGACTATGGCTACACCTTC	CASSEDRDYGYTF
TRBV7-2	NA	NA	TRBJ1-5	TGTGCCAGCAGCTTAACTTTCCAGGGGATTTATAGCAATCAGCCCCAGCATTTT	CASSLTFQGIYSNQPQHF
TRBV11-3	NA	NA	TRBJ2-6	TGTGCCAGCAGTCTAGGACGGGGACTGGGGGCCAACGTCCTGACTTTC	CASSLGRGLGANVLTF
TRBV6-1	TRBD1	NA	TRBJ2-7	TGTGCCAGTAATTTCCGGGACAGGGCCTACGAGCAGTACTTC	CASNFRDRAYEQYF
TRBV7-2	TRBD1	NA	TRBJ1-1	TGTGCCAGCAGAAAAATTAGGGGGCAGAACACTGAAGCTTTCTTT	CASRKIRGQNTEAFF
TRBV27	NA	NA	TRBJ2-1	TGTGCCAGCAGTTTAGGTCCCGGGGGGCAGTTCTTC	CASSLGPGGQFF
TRBV28	TRBD2	NA	TRBJ2-1	TGTGCCAGCAGTTCCCCGACTAGCGGGACCTACAATGAGCAGTTCTTC	CASSSPTSGTYNEQFF
TRBV6-6	TRBD2	few	TRBJ2-7	TGTGCCAGCAGGCGGGAGAGGGAATCCGAGCAGTACTTC	CASRRERESEQYF
TRBV27	TRBD1	NA	TRBJ1-5	TGTGCCAGCAGTTTATGGTTCAGGGGGCTAAATCAGCCCCAGCATTTT	CASSLWFRGLNQPQHF
TRBV19	TRBD1	NA	TRBJ1-4	TGTGCCAGTAGTGGAAGACGTCAGGGGGCGGATGAAAAACTGTTTTTT	CASSGRRQGADEKLFF
TRBV15	NA	NA	TRBJ2-7	TGTGCCACCAGCAGAGAGAGCGGGCGCCTCCTCTACGAGCAGTACTTC	CATSRESGRLLYEQYF
TRBV7-3	NA	NA	TRBJ2-2	TGTGCCAGCAGACTTACAGGGCTTGCCGGGGAGCTGTTTTTT	CASRLTGLAGELFF
TRBV19	TRBD1	NA	TRBJ1-4	TGTGCCAGTAGTGAACAGGGGAACGAAAAACTGTTTTTT	CASSEQGNEKLFF
TRBV5-1	NA	NA	TRBJ2-6	TGCGCCAGCAGCACTTCTGGTGTGTCTGGGGCCAACGTCCTGACTTTC	CASSTSGVSGANVLTF
TRBV9	TRBD2	few	TRBJ2-3	TGTGCCAGCAGCGTAGCTACGGCGGGAGGGCCGGAGAGGACAGATACGCAGTATTTT	CASSVATAGGPERTDTQYF
TRBV6-4	NA	NA	TRBJ1-5	TGTGCCAGCAGTGAATCCAGGGTGAGGCAGCCCCAGCATTTT	CASSESRVRQPQHF
TRBV9	NA	NA	TRBJ2-2	TGTGCCAGCAGCGTAGCAAGTGGCGGGACTTACACCGGGGAGCTGTTTTTT	CASSVASGGTYTGELFF
TRBV5-8	TRBD1	NA	TRBJ2-2	TGTGCCAGCAGCCCGGACAGGGCCGGGGAGCTGTTTTTT	CASSPDRAGELFF
TRBV4-2	NA	once	TRBJ2-3	TGTGCCAGCAGCCAAGTGAGAAAAGATACGCAGTATTTT	CASSQVRKDTQYF
TRBV7-9	NA	NA	TRBJ2-1	TGTGCCAGCAGCTTGGAGGGCTCCTACAATGAGCAGTTCTTC	CASSLEGSYNEQFF
TRBV7-9	TRBD2	few	TRBJ2-1	TGTGCCAGCACCTTCGGGAGCGGGAGCTACAATGAGCAGTTCTTC	CASTFGSGSYNEQFF
TRBV9	NA	NA	TRBJ2-3	TGTGCCAGCAGCGCGGGGACTAGCACAGATACGCAGTATTTT	CASSAGTSTDTQYF
TRBV29-1	TRBD2	NA	TRBJ2-3	TGCAGCGTTGACCGAGCGGGAGCGGCAGATACGCAGTATTTT	CSVDRAGAADTQYF
TRBV5-1	TRBD1	few	TRBJ1-1	TGCGCCAGCAGCTCGGGACAGTTTGAAGCTTTCTTT	CASSSGQFEAFF
TRBV7-2	TRBD2	NA	TRBJ2-1	TGTGCCAGCAGCCTTAGCGGGGGTAGCTACAATGAGCAGTTCTTC	CASSLSGGSYNEQFF
TRBV11-1	NA	NA	TRBJ2-1	TGTGCCAGCAGCGCAGGGGTGAGCTCCTACAATGAGCAGTTCTTC	CASSAGVSSYNEQFF